The 10 T cell receptor beta chains presented below share a single source sample, sequenced in a study of blood T cell repertoires in COVID-19 (dated by TCRdb to about 2020). The library was generated by the immunoSEQ multiplex PCR assay. TCRdb retrieved this table from immuneACCESS and kept in-frame rearrangements only. Not all clones are present; in checked studies, unresolved V genes account for under half, and no reason is known for the remainder. For this sample there are 70,000 to 90,000 clones; around nine tenths appear just once. The top ten clones comprise about 8.5% of the sample. The specimen sequenced was peripheral blood. All receptors come from a man of 80 years or more with active or convalescent COVID-19.

The chain carries TRBV28 and TRBJ2-3; 10 bases agree with TRBD2. Germline CDR1 MDHEN, CDR2 SYDVKM. Losses at the gene ends were 5 bases for V and 6 bases for J; bases not matched to a gene: 8. The CDR3 contains 15 residues. For the CDR3, the DNA is TGTGCCAGCAGTACCCAGCGGGGGGGAGCCGATACGCAGTATTTT. The encoded protein is CASSTQRGGADTQYF.

The gene calls are TRBV6-4 and TRBJ2-4, with 7 bases aligning to TRBD1. Germline V CDR1 and CDR2: MRHNA, SNTAGT. The ends lost 6 bases at V and 10 bases at J; junction bases unmatched: 24. This CDR3 is built from 18 residues. CDR3 loop: CASSAVKGQSRQNAIQYF. In nucleotides, the CDR3 is TGTGCCAGCAGCGCAGTGAAGGGACAGTCAAGGCAAAATGCGATTCAGTACTTC.

This clone was counted between two and nine times. The rearrangement joins TRBV6-1 to TRBJ1-1; D possibly corresponds to TRBD1 (5 bases). Germline lookup yields CDR1 MNHNS and CDR2 SASEGT. The CDR3 consists of 16 residues. The V and J ends lost 3 bases and 2 bases respectively, with 16 bases between them. The chain's CDR3 is CASSDMRSGLNTEAFF. The CDR3, as DNA: TGTGCCAGCAGTGATATGAGGTCAGGGCTAAACACTGAAGCTTTCTTT.

V is TRBV6-1 and J is TRBJ1-5; TRBD1 is a possible D gene (6 bases). Trimming stripped 2 bases from V and 4 bases from J, with 12 bases between. Germline values: CDR1 MNHNS, CDR2 SASEGT. CDR3 length equals 15 residues. CDR3 sequence (DNA): TGTGCCAGCAGTGAAACCCGACAGGAAAATCAGCCCCAGCATTTT. Amino acid sequence: CASSETRQENQPQHF.

The J gene is TRBJ2-1, the V gene TRBV28, with 8 bases identical to TRBD2. V lost 1 base, J lost 5 bases, and 4 bases stayed unmatched. This CDR3 region has 15 residues. Looked up from germline, CDR1 is MDHEN and CDR2 is SYDVKM. The CDR3: CASSLYGGAHNEQFF. The CDR3, as DNA: TGTGCCAGCAGTTTATACGGGGGGGCCCACAATGAGCAGTTCTTC. Full variable domain (missing parts from reference TRBV28 and TRBJ2-1): DVKVTQSSRYLVKRTGEKVFLECVQDMDHENMFWYRQDPGLGLRLIYFSYDVKMKEKGDIPEGYSVSREKKERFSLILESASTNQTSMYLCASSLYGGAHNEQFFGPGTRLTVL.

The genes are TRBV10-3 and TRBJ2-5, with 9 bases fitting TRBD2. The V gene end was trimmed by 3 bases and the J gene end by 5 bases; junction bases not matched to a gene: 4. CDR1 is ENHRY, CDR2 SYGVKD, per germline. The CDR3 runs to 14 residues. For the CDR3, the DNA is TGTGCCATCAGTGAAGCGGGAGGCGGGGAGACCCAGTACTTC. It translates to CAISEAGGGETQYF.

This sequence joins TRBV27 and TRBJ1-4, with D possibly being TRBD1 (5 bases). Germline CDR1 and CDR2: MNHEY and SMNVEV (reference sequence). The CDR3 is 17 amino acids. V was clipped by 3 bases and J by 8 bases, with 22 bases between them. CDR3 loop: CASSLEPPGGAGEKLFF. The DNA of the CDR3 is TGTGCCAGCAGTTTGGAGCCCCCGGGGGGTGCGGGCGAAAAACTGTTTTTT.

The CDR3 protein is CASSAPGDAAKQYV. For the CDR3, the DNA is TGTGCCAGCAGTGCACCCGGGGATGCCGCGAAGCAGTACGTC. The J gene is TRBJ2-7, the V gene TRBV25-1; possibly TRBD2 for D (5 bases). Germline CDR1 reads MGHDK; CDR2 reads SYGVNS. V lost 4 bases and J lost 8, with 18 bases in between. The CDR3 is 14 residues long.

Only a few counts were recorded for this clone. The rearrangement uses TRBV12-5 and TRBJ1-6, with 8 bases lining up with TRBD1. Germline V gene lookup returns CDR1 LGHNT and CDR2 FRNRAP. The CDR3 has 14 residues. J was trimmed by 7 bases and V by 2 bases; bases with no gene match: 1. The CDR3 DNA follows: TGTGCTAGTGGTTTGCGGGACAGGAATTCACCCCTCCACTTT. It is translated as CASGLRDRNSPLHF.

The V and J genes are TRBV27 and TRBJ1-2; 7 bases fit TRBD1. This CDR3 is 14 amino acids long. V lost 5 bases and J lost 4; bases outside the gene matches: 7. Looked up from germline, CDR1 is MNHEY and CDR2 is SMNVEV (reference sequence). The DNA of the CDR3 is TGTGCCAGCAGTCCGGGACAGATAACCTATGGCTACACCTTC. Translated, it gives CASSPGQITYGYTF.